This T cell receptor (beta chain) comes out of a study of cytomegalovirus exposure and HLA in healthy donors. Notes on the study in general: Rates of TCR association differed by HLA locus in a later analysis, with DRB1 highest and HLA-C lowest. Being indistinguishable, some V segments were excluded, TRBV6-2 and TRBV6-3 among them.

Worth noting for this clone: Its antigen is unknown.

With 3 bases removed from V and 4 bases from J, the gap between germline ends came to 10 bases. Germline CDR1 is SGHTA and CDR2 is FQGNSA. This CDR3 is 13 amino acids long. The PCR used 60 Vbeta and 13 Jbeta primers. Sequencing used immunoSEQ multiplex PCR; TCRdb keeps in-frame clones, though not all of them. The sample lists just over 150,000 clones, 80% to 85% occurring once. V is TRBV7-2 and J is TRBJ2-7; D is undetermined. This clonotype originated in a man between 18 and 29 years old in good health and CMV-seronegative. The sequenced sample consisted of PBMCs. CDR3 DNA: TGTGCCAGCAGCTTGTTGGCCCCTTACGAGCAGTACTTC. It encodes CASSLLAPYEQYF.